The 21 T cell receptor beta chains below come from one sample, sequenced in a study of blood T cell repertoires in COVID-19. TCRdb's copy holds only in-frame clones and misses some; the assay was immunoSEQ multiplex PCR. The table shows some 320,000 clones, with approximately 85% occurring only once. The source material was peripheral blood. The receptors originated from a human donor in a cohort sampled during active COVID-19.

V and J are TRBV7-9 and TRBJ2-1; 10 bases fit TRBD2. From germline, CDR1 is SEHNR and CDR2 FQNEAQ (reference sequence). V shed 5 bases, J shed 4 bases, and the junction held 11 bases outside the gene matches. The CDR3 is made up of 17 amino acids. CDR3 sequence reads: CASSQYSGLAAYNEQFF. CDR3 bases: TGTGCCAGCAGCCAATATTCCGGACTAGCGGCGTACAATGAGCAGTTCTTC. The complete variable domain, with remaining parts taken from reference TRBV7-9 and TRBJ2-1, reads DTGVSQNPRHKITKRGQNVTFRCDPISEHNRLYWYRQTLGQGPEFLTYFQNEAQLEKSRLLSDRFSAERPKGSFSTLEIQRTEQGDSAMYLCASSQYSGLAAYNEQFFGPGTRLTVL.

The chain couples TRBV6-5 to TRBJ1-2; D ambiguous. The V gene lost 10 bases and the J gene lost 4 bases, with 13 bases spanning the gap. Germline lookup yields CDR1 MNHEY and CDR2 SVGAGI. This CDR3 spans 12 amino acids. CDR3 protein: CATITARYGYTF. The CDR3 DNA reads TGTGCCACGATTACAGCACGCTATGGCTACACCTTC.

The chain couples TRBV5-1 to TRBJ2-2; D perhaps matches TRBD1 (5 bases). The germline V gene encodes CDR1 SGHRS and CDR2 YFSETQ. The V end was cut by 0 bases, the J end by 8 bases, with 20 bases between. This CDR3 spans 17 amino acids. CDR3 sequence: CASSLATPGISGGELFF. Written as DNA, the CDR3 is TGCGCCAGCAGCTTGGCCACCCCAGGGATTTCTGGGGGGGAGCTGTTTTTT.

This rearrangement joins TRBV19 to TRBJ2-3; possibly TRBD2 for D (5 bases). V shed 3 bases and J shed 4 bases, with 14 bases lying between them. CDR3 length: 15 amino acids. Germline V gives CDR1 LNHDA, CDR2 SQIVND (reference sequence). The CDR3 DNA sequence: TGTGCCAGTAGTATCTTCGCTAGCTTAGCAGATACGCAGTATTTT. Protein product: CASSIFASLADTQYF. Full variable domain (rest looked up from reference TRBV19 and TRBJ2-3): DGGITQSPKYLFRKEGQNVTLSCEQNLNHDAMYWYRQDPGQGLRLIYYSQIVNDFQKGDIAEGYSVSREKKESFPLTVTSAQKNPTAFYLCASSIFASLADTQYFGPGTRLTVL.

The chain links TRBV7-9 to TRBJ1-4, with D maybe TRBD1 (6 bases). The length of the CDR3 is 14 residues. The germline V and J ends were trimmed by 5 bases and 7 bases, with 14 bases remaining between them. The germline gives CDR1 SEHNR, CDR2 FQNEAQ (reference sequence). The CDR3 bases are TGTGCCAGCAGCCAATCGCAGGGGCGTGAAAAACTGTTTTTT. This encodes CASSQSQGREKLFF.

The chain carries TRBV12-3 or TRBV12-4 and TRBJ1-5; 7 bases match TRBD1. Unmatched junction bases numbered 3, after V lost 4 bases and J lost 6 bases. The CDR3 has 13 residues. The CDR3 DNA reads TGTGCCAGCAGTTGGGACAGAGGTCAGCCCCAGCATTTT. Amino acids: CASSWDRGQPQHF.

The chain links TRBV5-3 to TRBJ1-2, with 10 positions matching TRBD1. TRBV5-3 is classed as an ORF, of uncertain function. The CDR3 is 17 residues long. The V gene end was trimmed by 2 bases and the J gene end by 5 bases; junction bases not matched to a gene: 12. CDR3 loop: CARSLSPTGGASYGYTF. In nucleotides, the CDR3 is TGTGCCAGAAGCTTATCCCCGACAGGGGGCGCCTCTTATGGCTACACCTTC.

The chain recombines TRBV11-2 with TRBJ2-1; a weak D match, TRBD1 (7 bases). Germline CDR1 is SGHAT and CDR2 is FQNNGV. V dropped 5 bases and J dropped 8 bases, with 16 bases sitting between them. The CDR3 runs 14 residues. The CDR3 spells CASSPTGASDEQFF. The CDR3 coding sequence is TGTGCCAGCAGCCCTACAGGGGCTAGCGATGAGCAGTTCTTC.

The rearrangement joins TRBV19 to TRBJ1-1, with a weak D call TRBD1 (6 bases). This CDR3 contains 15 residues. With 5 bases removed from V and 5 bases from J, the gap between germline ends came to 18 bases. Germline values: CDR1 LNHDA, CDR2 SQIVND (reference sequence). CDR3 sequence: CASSFRTEKGTEAFF. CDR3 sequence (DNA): TGTGCCAGTAGTTTCAGGACAGAAAAGGGGACTGAAGCTTTCTTT. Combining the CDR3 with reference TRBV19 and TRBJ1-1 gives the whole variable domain DGGITQSPKYLFRKEGQNVTLSCEQNLNHDAMYWYRQDPGQGLRLIYYSQIVNDFQKGDIAEGYSVSREKKESFPLTVTSAQKNPTAFYLCASSFRTEKGTEAFFGQGTRLTVV.

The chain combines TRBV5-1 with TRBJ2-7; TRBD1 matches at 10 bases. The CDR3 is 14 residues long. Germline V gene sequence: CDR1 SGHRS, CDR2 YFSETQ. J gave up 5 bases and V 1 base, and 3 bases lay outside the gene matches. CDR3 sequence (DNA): TGCGCCAGCAGCTTGAGGGACAGGGGTCACGAGCAGTACTTC. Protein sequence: CASSLRDRGHEQYF.

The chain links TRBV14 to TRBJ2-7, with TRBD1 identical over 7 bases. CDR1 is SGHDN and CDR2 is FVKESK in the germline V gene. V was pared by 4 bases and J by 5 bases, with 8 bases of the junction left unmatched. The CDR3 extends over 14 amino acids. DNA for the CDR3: TGTGCCAGCAGCCTCAAGACAGGGATACACGAGCAGTACTTC. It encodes CASSLKTGIHEQYF.

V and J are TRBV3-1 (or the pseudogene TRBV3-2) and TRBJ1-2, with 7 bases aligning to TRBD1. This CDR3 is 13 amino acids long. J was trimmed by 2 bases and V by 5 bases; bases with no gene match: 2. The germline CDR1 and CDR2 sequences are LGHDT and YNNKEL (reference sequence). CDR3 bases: TGTGCCAGCAGCGTGACAGGGAACTATGGCTACACCTTC. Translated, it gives CASSVTGNYGYTF.

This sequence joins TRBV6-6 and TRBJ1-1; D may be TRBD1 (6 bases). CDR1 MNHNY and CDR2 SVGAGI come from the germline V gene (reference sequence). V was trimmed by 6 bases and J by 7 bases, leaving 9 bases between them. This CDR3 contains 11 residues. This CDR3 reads CASRWTVEAFF. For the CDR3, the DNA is TGTGCCAGCAGGTGGACAGTTGAAGCTTTCTTT.

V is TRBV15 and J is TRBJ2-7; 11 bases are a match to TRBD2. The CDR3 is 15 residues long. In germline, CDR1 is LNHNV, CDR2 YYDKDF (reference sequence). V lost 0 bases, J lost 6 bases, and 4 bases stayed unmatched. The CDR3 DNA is TGTGCCACCAGCAGAGATTCTCTAGCGGGAGGCGAGCAGTACTTC. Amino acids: CATSRDSLAGGEQYF.

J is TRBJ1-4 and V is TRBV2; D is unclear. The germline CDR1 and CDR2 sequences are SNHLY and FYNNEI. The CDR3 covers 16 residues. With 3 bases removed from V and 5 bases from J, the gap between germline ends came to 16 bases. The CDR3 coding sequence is TGTGCCAGCAGTGATGAAGGCGGGCAGGTGAATGAAAAACTGTTTTTT. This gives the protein CASSDEGGQVNEKLFF.

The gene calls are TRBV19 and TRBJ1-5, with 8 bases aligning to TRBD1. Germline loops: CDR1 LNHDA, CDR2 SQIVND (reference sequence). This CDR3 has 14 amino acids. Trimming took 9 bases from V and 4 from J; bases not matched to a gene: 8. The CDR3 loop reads CASYRGSGNQPQHF. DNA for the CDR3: TGTGCCAGCTACAGGGGGTCGGGAAATCAGCCCCAGCATTTT.

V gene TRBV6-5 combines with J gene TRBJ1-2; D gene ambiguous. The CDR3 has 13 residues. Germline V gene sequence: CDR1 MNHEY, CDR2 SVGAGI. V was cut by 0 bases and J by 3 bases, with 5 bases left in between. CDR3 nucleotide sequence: TGTGCCAGCAGTTACTCCCTTGACTATGGCTACACCTTC. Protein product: CASSYSLDYGYTF.

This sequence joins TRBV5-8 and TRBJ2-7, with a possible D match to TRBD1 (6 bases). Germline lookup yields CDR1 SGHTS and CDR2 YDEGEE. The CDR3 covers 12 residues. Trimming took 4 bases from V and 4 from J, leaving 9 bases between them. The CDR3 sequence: CASSRTAYEQYF. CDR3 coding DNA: TGTGCCAGCAGCCGGACAGCATACGAGCAGTACTTC.

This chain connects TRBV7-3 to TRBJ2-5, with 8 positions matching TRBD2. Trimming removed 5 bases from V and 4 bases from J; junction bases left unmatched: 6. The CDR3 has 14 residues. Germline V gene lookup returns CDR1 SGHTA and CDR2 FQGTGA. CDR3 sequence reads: CASSPSTSGETQYF. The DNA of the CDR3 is TGTGCCAGCAGCCCAAGCACTAGCGGAGAGACCCAGTACTTC.

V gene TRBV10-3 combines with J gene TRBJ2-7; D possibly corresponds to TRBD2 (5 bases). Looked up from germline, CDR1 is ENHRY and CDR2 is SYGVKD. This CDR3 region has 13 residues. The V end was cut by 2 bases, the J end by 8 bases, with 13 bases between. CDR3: CAISERGLLKQYF. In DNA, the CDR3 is TGTGCCATCAGTGAGCGGGGTTTGCTGAAGCAGTACTTC.

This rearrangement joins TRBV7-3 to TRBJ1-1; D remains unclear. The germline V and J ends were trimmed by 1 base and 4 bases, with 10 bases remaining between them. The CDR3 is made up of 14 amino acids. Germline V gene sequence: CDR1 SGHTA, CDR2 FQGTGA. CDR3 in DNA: TGTGCCAGCAGCTTAAAAGACATGAGCACTGAAGCTTTCTTT. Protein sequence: CASSLKDMSTEAFF.